Below, 10 T cell receptor beta chains from the same sample are listed, as sequenced in a study of CD8+ T cells in alopecia areata listed by TCRdb under 2018. Per the publication, the time point label means: baseline before oral tofacitinib. Receptor libraries were prepared by the immunoSEQ multiplex PCR assay. RNA was extracted from all samples and reverse transcribed into cDNA as template for TCR sequencing. The table was pulled from immuneACCESS by TCRdb, which kept in-frame rearrangements only. Such tables lose some clones; where checked, under half of the loss comes from unresolved V genes, and the rest has no known cause. Within this sample are over 200,000 clones, with 50% to 60% of them counted one time only. The top ten clonotypes cover less than 0.6% of the sample. Sample: CD4+ T cells sorted from blood, taken at week 0. All receptors come from a human donor with alopecia areata.

This sequence joins TRBV11-3 and TRBJ2-7, with 9 bases aligning to TRBD1. The CDR3 runs to 14 residues. V shed 1 base and J 3 bases; nucleotides not matched to a gene: 1. Germline lookup yields CDR1 SGHNT and CDR2 YENEEA. CDR3 in amino acids: CASSLGDRDYEQYF. As DNA, the CDR3 is TGTGCCAGCAGCTTAGGGGACAGGGACTACGAGCAGTACTTC.

The V call is TRBV29-1, the J call TRBJ1-1; D may be TRBD1 (5 bases). Trimming cost V 4 bases and J 0 bases, with 27 bases left between them. Germline-derived CDR1 and CDR2 are SQVTM and ANQGSEA. This CDR3 comprises 19 residues. CDR3 nucleotide sequence: TGCAGCGTTGGAGGGGCGCTTGGCGGTCGACAGTTAATGAACACTGAAGCTTTCTTT. It translates to CSVGGALGGRQLMNTEAFF.

J is TRBJ2-1 and V is TRBV7-2, with 8 nucleotides matching TRBD1. V lost 5 bases and J lost 8; bases outside the gene matches: 8. Germline CDR1 reads SGHTA; CDR2 reads FQGNSA. CDR3 length: 14 amino acids. CDR3 region: CASSLRTGPDEQFF. In DNA, the CDR3 is TGTGCCAGCAGCCTTAGGACAGGGCCGGATGAGCAGTTCTTC.

V usage is TRBV5-1 and J usage is TRBJ2-5; TRBD1 matches 8 bases. Germline V CDR1 and CDR2: SGHRS, YFSETQ. J was trimmed by 3 bases and V by 4 bases; bases with no gene match: 5. This CDR3 has 14 residues. DNA of the CDR3: TGCGCCAGCAGCCCGTCGACAGGGGAAGAGACCCAGTACTTC. This encodes CASSPSTGEETQYF. The complete variable domain, with remaining parts taken from reference TRBV5-1 and TRBJ2-5, reads KAGVTQTPRYLIKTRGQQVTLSCSPISGHRSVSWYQQTPGQGLQFLFEYFSETQRNKGNFPGRFSGRQFSNSRSEMNVSTLELGDSALYLCASSPSTGEETQYFGPGTRLLVL.

This chain connects TRBV7-8 to TRBJ1-2; 9 bases line up with TRBD1. CDR1 is SGHVS, CDR2 FQNEAQ, per germline. V dropped 5 bases and J dropped 5; count of bases not matched to a gene: 9. This CDR3 is built from 15 residues. CDR3 region: CASSTDRGGFYGYTF. The CDR3 bases are TGTGCCAGCAGCACGGACAGGGGAGGATTTTATGGCTACACCTTC.

V gene TRBV30 combines with J gene TRBJ2-3, with 7 bases matching TRBD2. Germline trimming cut 3 bases from V and 4 bases from J; bases unmatched to any gene: 7. The germline gives CDR1 GTSNPN, CDR2 SVGIG (reference sequence). This CDR3 region has 14 residues. CDR3 coding DNA: TGTGCCTGGAGAAGAGCGGGGAGGGCAGATACGCAGTATTTT. Residues: CAWRRAGRADTQYF. The variable domain in full, with the rest retrieved from reference TRBV30 and TRBJ2-3, is SQTIHQWPATLVQPVGSPLSLECTVEGTSNPNLYWYRQAAGRGLQLLFYSVGIGQISSEVPQNLSASRPQDRQFILSSKKLLLSDSGFYLCAWRRAGRADTQYFGPGTRLTVL.

The chain joins TRBV6-5 to TRBJ2-7, with a tentative D call TRBD1 (6 bases). The CDR3 sequence is 14 residues long. Germline-derived CDR1 and CDR2 are MNHEY and SVGAGI. With 5 bases removed from V and 5 bases from J, the gap between germline ends came to 16 bases. The CDR3 loop reads CASSKGHNLNEQYF. CDR3 bases: TGTGCCAGCAGTAAGGGACATAACCTTAACGAGCAGTACTTC.

V usage is TRBV2 and J usage is TRBJ2-2, with 9 bases matching TRBD1. J gave up 10 bases and V 6 bases, and 6 bases lay outside the gene matches. Germline CDR1 reads SNHLY; CDR2 reads FYNNEI. There are 13 residues in the CDR3. The CDR3 DNA reads as TGTGCCAGCAGACGGGACAGGGTACCGGAGCTGTTTTTT. It translates to CASRRDRVPELFF. Drawing the rest from reference TRBV2 and TRBJ2-2, the complete variable domain is EPEVTQTPSHQVTQMGQEVILRCVPISNHLYFYWYRQILGQKVEFLVSFYNNEISEKSEIFDDQFSVERPDGSNFTLKIRSTKLEDSAMYFCASRRDRVPELFFGEGSRLTVL.

In the case of this clone: Other DNA sequences in this sample translate to the same CDR3. The rearrangement links TRBV29-1 to TRBJ1-1, with D maybe TRBD1 (5 bases). Trimming cost V 4 bases and J 4 bases, with 10 bases left between them. Germline V gene sequence: CDR1 SQVTM, CDR2 ANQGSEA. This CDR3 is 12 amino acids long. CDR3 in amino acids: CSVARGGTEAFF. The DNA of the CDR3 is TGCAGCGTTGCACGGGGGGGCACTGAAGCTTTCTTT.

The V call is TRBV29-1, the J call TRBJ1-2, with 8 bases identical to TRBD1. Germline CDR1 SQVTM, CDR2 ANQGSEA. The CDR3 is made up of 9 amino acids. The chain's CDR3 is CSPGGGYTF. DNA of the CDR3: TGCAGTCCAGGGGGCGGCTACACCTTC. Supplemented by reference TRBV29-1 and TRBJ1-2, the full variable domain reads SAVISQKPSRDICQRGTSLTIQCQVDSQVTMMFWYRQQPGQSLTLIATANQGSEATYESGFVIDKFPISRPNLTFSTLTVSNMSPEDSSIYLCSPGGGYTFGSGTRLTVV.